This T cell receptor (beta chain) is from a study of blood T cells in healthy people across ages. With regard to this clonotype: Its antigen is unknown.

Peripheral blood from each donor was collected in a volume of about 9.9 milliliters. The authors ran a second PCR of roughly 6 to 11 cycles using a sample-barcoded 5' primer and a J-beta primer mix. Unique molecular identifiers of 12 random nucleotides labeled each cDNA. Using its own MiXCR run on the 5' RACE reads, TCRdb lists one record per CDR3 protein. The sample lists roughly 800,000 distinct CDR3 sequences, roughly 25% occurring once. CDR3 size: 13 residues. Germline V gene sequence: CDR1 DFQATT, CDR2 SNEGSKA (reference sequence). Trimming took 3 bases from V and 6 from J; bases not matched to a gene: 7. Overall study results and limits: A conclusive naive versus antigen-experienced comparison was prevented by the unsorted PBMCs.

In addition, the sample was reused for a study of T cells of mothers and their children. That source reports: There were no persistent microchimeric T cell clones detected.

The sequenced material came from blood. V gene TRBV20-1 combines with J gene TRBJ2-7; the match to TRBD1 covers 8 bases. The sequence was collected from a boy aged 10-17 years in good health. DNA for the CDR3: TGCAGTGCTAGGCCGGGACAGGTCCGCGAGCAGTACTTC. It yields the protein CSARPGQVREQYF.